This T cell receptor beta chain was observed in a study of blood T cell repertoires in COVID-19. Study overall: COVID-19 samples from acute and convalescent phases originated in the United States, Italy and Spain. PBMCs, B-cell-depleted T cells, or T cells were the source of the cDNA or gDNA that made up the material.

Only in-frame clones appear in the TCRdb table, and some are missing; sequencing was by immunoSEQ multiplex PCR. The sample consists of about 150,000 clones, more than 65% of them appearing once. Germline V gives CDR1 SQVTM, CDR2 ANQGSEA. The CDR3 extends over 11 amino acids. V shed 4 bases and J shed 4 bases, with 7 bases lying between them. Specimen: peripheral blood. The chain links TRBV29-1 to TRBJ1-2, with unresolved D. This receptor was identified in a woman aged 45-65 years with acute or convalescent COVID-19. The CDR3 bases are TGCAGCGTTGGGGAGGGCTATGGCTACACCTTC. Its translation: CSVGEGYGYTF.